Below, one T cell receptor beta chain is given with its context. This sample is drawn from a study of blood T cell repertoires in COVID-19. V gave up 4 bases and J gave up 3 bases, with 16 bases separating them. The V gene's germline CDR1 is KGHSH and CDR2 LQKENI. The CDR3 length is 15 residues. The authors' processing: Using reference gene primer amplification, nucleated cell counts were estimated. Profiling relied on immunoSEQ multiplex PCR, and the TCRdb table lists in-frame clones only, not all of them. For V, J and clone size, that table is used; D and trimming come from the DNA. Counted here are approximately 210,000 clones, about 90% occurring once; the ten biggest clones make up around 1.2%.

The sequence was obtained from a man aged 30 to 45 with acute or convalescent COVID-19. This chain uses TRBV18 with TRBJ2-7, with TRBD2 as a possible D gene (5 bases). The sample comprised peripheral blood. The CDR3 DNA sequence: TGTGCCAGCTCACTCGTTGGGAGCATGGACTACGAGCAGTACTTC. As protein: CASSLVGSMDYEQYF.